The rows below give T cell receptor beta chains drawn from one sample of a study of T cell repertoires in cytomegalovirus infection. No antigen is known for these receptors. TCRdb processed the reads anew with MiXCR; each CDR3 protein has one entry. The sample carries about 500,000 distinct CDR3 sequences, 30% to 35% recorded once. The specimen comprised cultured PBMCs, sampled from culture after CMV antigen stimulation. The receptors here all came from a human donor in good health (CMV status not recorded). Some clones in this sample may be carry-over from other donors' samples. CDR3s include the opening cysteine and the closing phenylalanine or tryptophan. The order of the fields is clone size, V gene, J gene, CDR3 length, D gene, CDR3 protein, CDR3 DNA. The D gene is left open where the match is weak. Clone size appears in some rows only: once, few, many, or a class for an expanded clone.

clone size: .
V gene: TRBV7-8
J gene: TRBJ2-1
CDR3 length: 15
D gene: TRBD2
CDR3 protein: CASSPRAGLAFEQFF
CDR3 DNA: TGTGCCAGCAGCCCTAGGGCGGGACTAGCGTTTGAGCAGTTCTTC

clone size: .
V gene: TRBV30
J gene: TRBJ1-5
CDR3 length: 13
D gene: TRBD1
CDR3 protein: CAWSPTGDQPQHF
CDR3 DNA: TGTGCCTGGAGCCCGACAGGGGATCAGCCCCAGCATTTT

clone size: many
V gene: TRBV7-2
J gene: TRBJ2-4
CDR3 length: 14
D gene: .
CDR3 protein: CASVQGGGKNIQYF
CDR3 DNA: TGTGCCAGCGTTCAGGGTGGGGGCAAAAACATTCAGTACTTC

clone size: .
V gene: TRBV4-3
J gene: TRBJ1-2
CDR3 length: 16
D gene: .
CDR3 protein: CASSQEVGREDYGYTF
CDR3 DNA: TGCGCCAGCAGCCAAGAAGTAGGTCGTGAGGACTATGGCTACACCTTC

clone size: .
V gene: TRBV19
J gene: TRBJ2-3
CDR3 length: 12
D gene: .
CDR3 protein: CASSFLTDTQYF
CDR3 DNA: TGTGCCAGTAGTTTTCTCACAGATACGCAGTATTTT

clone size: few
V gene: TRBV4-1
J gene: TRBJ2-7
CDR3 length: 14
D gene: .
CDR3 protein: CASSHRQATYEQYF
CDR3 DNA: TGCGCCAGCAGCCATCGACAGGCCACCTACGAGCAGTACTTC

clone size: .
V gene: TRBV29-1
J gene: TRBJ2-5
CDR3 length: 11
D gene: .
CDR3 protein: CSVEVGLTQYF
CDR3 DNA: TGCAGCGTTGAAGTCGGACTTACCCAGTACTTC

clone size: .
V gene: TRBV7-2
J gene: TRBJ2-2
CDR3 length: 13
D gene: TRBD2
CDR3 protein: CVEELAGTGELFF
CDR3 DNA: TGTGTCGAGGAACTAGCGGGAACCGGGGAGCTGTTTTTT

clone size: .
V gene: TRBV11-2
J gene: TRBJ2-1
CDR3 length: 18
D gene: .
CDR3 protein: CASSLAPIFRNFNNEQFF
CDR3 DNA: TGTGCCAGCAGCTTAGCCCCTATTTTTCGCAACTTCAACAATGAGCAGTTCTTC

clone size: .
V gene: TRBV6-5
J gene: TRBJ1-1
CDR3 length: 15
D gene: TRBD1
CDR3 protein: CASSLRTGGNTEAFF
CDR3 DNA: TGTGCCAGCAGTCTAAGGACAGGGGGGAACACTGAAGCTTTCTTT

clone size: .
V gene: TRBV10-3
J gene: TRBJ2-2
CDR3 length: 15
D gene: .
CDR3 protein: CAISPGLPSLGELFF
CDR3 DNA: TGTGCCATCAGTCCGGGACTGCCATCCCTCGGGGAGCTGTTTTTT

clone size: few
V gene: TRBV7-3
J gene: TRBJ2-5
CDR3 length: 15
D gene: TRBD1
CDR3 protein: CASSSSGTGLETQYF
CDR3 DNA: TGTGCCAGCAGCTCTTCCGGGACAGGGCTAGAGACCCAGTACTTC

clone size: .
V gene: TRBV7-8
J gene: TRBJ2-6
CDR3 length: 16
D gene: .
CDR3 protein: CASRSDRHSGANVLTF
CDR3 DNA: TGTGCCAGCAGATCAGACAGACACTCTGGGGCCAACGTCCTGACTTTC

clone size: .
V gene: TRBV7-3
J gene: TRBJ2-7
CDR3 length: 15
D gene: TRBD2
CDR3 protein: CASSLNPSGSYEQYF
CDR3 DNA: TGTGCCAGCAGCTTAAATCCTAGCGGGAGTTACGAGCAGTACTTC

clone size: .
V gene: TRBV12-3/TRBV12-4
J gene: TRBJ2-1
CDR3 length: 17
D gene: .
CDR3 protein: CASSYAILAYSYNEQFF
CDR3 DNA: TGTGCCAGCAGTTACGCCATATTGGCGTACTCCTACAATGAGCAGTTCTTC

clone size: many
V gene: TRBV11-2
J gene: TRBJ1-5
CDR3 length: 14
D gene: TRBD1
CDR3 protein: CASSLGQGHQPQHF
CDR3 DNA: TGTGCCAGCAGCCTTGGACAGGGGCATCAGCCCCAGCATTTT

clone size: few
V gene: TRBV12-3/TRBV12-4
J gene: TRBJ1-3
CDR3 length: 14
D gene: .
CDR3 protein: CASSLGGPGNTIYF
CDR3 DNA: TGTGCCAGCAGTTTGGGTGGCCCTGGAAACACCATATATTTT

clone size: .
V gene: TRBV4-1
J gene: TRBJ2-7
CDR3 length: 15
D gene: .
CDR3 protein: CASSQGQGKLYEQYF
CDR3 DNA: TGCGCCAGCAGCCAAGGTCAGGGGAAACTATACGAGCAGTACTTC

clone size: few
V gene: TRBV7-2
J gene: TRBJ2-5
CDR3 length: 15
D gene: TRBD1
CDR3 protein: CASSSGQGRGETQYF
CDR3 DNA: TGTGCCAGCAGCTCTGGACAGGGGAGGGGAGAGACCCAGTACTTC

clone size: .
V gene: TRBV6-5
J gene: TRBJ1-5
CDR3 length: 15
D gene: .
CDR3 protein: CASRKTQGGGQPQHF
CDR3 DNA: TGTGCCAGCAGGAAGACACAGGGAGGGGGTCAGCCCCAGCATTTT

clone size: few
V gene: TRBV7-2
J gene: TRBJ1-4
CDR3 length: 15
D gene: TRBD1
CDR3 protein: CASSQRTGGDEKLFF
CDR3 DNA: TGTGCCAGCAGCCAAAGGACAGGGGGCGATGAAAAACTGTTTTTT

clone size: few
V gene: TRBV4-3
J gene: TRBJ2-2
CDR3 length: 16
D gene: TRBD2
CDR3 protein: CASSQLGLANTGELFF
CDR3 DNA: TGCGCCAGCAGCCAACTCGGACTAGCGAACACCGGGGAGCTGTTTTTT

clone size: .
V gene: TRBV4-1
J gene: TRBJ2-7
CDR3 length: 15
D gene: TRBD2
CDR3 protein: CASSQDGTSDDEQYF
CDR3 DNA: TGCGCCAGCAGCCAAGATGGGACTAGCGACGACGAGCAGTACTTC

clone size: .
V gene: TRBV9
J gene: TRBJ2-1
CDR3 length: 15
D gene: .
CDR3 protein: CASSAGTQSYNEQFF
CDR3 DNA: TGTGCCAGCAGCGCCGGGACCCAAAGCTACAATGAGCAGTTCTTC